This TCR beta chain was identified during a study of glioma-infiltrating T cells. V lost 1 base, J lost 4 bases, and 6 bases stayed unmatched. Germline V gives CDR1 DFQATT, CDR2 SNEGSKA (reference sequence). This CDR3 region has 15 residues. Using RNA template, CDR3s of TCR alpha and beta were amplified with iRepertoire arm-PCR. For one-step reverse transcription and amplification, 100-400 ng of tissue mRNA or PBMC total RNA was used. TCRdb recomputed calls from the multiplex PCR reads with MiXCR, one row per CDR3 protein. The sample yields over 80,000 distinct CDR3 sequences, 35% to 45% seen once. This clonotype was observed at least ten times. Its antigen is unidentified. General study findings and limits: Very few CDR3 sequences were shared between tissue and blood. Gliomas, especially low-grade, showed above-expected tissue-blood divergence; non-neoplastic patients showed below.

This clonotype was obtained from a human donor with low-grade glioma or glioblastoma, undergoing nonglioma brain surgery, or in good health (not recorded which). The V and J genes are TRBV20-1 and TRBJ2-1; 8 positions agree with TRBD1. The material sequenced was glioma tissue, nonneoplastic brain tissue, or PBMCs (not recorded which). The CDR3 spells CSARVRQGLYNEQFF. CDR3 nucleotides: TGCAGTGCTAGAGTTCGACAGGGGCTGTACAATGAGCAGTTCTTC.